This is a list of T cell receptor beta chains from one sample in a study of cytomegalovirus exposure and HLA in healthy donors. Produced via immunoSEQ multiplex PCR; TCRdb's table is partial and in-frame only. Of around 190,000 clones in the sample, 65% to 90% are singletons; the top ten hold 1.2%. The sequenced sample was PBMCs. These receptors all stem from a girl aged 2-10 years in good health and CMV-seropositive. The CDR3 runs from the conserved cysteine through the conserved F or W. D genes are given only for firm matches. Size is stated for part of the rows, as once, few or many counts, or as a class when the clone is expanded.

TRBJ1-1,.,TRBV2,.,CASIDGRGLDTEAFF,TGTGCCAGCATAGACGGTCGGGGGTTGGACACTGAAGCTTTCTTT
TRBJ1-5,.,TRBV9,.,CASSVDGHRGQPQHF,TGTGCCAGCAGCGTAGACGGGCATAGGGGTCAGCCCCAGCATTTT
TRBJ2-1,TRBD2,TRBV7-9,once,CASSTGTSGRANEQFF,TGTGCCAGCAGCACCGGGACTAGCGGGAGGGCCAATGAGCAGTTCTTC
TRBJ2-3,TRBD1,TRBV10-3,few,CAIRGQGARGTDTQYF,TGTGCCATCAGGGGACAGGGGGCGAGAGGCACAGATACGCAGTATTTT
TRBJ1-1,.,TRBV25-1,.,CASSGGVRNTEAFF,TGTGCCAGCAGTGGCGGGGTTAGGAACACTGAAGCTTTCTTT
TRBJ1-5,.,TRBV5-3,.,CARSLGIRGYQPQHF,TGTGCCAGAAGCCTGGGGATTAGAGGGTATCAGCCCCAGCATTTT
TRBJ1-1,.,TRBV6-1,.,CASSERGAEVPHTEAFF,TGTGCCAGCAGTGAGAGAGGTGCCGAAGTACCTCACACTGAAGCTTTCTTT
TRBJ2-3,.,TRBV7-8,.,CASSLAGGRGTDTQYF,TGTGCCAGCAGCTTAGCGGGGGGTCGGGGCACAGATACGCAGTATTTT
TRBJ2-7,.,TRBV27,.,CAAQAARGPYEQYF,TGTGCCGCGCAAGCGGCTCGTGGGCCCTACGAGCAGTACTTC
TRBJ2-2,.,TRBV9,.,CASSVEYRAGELFF,TGTGCCAGCAGCGTAGAGTATCGAGCCGGGGAGCTGTTTTTT
TRBJ1-2,.,TRBV2,.,CASSEALRGARGYTF,TGTGCCAGCAGTGAAGCGCTTCGGGGGGCTCGTGGCTACACCTTC
TRBJ2-7,.,TRBV6-1,.,CASRPLDRSSYEQYF,TGTGCCAGCAGGCCTCTAGATCGAAGCTCCTACGAGCAGTACTTC
TRBJ2-1,TRBD2,TRBV4-1,once,CASSQDLEREYYNEQFF,TGCGCCAGCAGCCAAGATCTAGAGCGGGAGTATTACAATGAGCAGTTCTTC
TRBJ1-1,.,TRBV19,.,CASSMGVLKTFF,TGTGCCAGTAGTATGGGCGTATTGAAAACTTTCTTT
TRBJ2-1,.,TRBV9,.,CASSAQGGHYNEQFF,TGTGCCAGCAGCGCCCAGGGGGGACACTACAATGAGCAGTTCTTC
TRBJ2-1,TRBD2,TRBV15,.,CATSRSGAGAYNEQFF,TGTGCCACCAGCAGATCTGGGGCGGGGGCCTACAATGAGCAGTTCTTC
TRBJ2-1,TRBD2,TRBV2,.,CASSEALTGLWDEQFF,TGTGCCAGCAGTGAAGCGTTGACGGGACTATGGGATGAGCAGTTCTTC
TRBJ2-7,TRBD2,TRBV4-1,.,CASSQLLAPSYEQYF,TGCGCCAGCAGCCAGTTACTAGCGCCTTCCTACGAGCAGTACTTC
TRBJ1-5,.,TRBV4-1,.,CASSQEEAGSNQPQHF,TGCGCCAGCAGCCAAGAAGAGGCAGGGTCTAATCAGCCCCAGCATTTT
TRBJ1-5,.,TRBV4-2,once,CASSQETSGVSNQPQHF,TGTGCCAGCAGCCAAGAAACGTCCGGGGTTTCCAATCAGCCCCAGCATTTT
TRBJ2-7,TRBD1,TRBV28,.,CASSPIGQGFNSEQYF,TGTGCCAGCAGCCCGATTGGACAGGGCTTTAACTCCGAGCAGTACTTC
TRBJ2-7,TRBD2,TRBV19,.,CASSPGLAVYEQYF,TGTGCCAGTAGTCCGGGACTAGCGGTCTACGAGCAGTACTTC
TRBJ1-1,TRBD1,TRBV5-1,.,CASRSGTGSEAFF,TGCGCCAGCAGATCCGGGACAGGGTCCGAAGCTTTCTTT